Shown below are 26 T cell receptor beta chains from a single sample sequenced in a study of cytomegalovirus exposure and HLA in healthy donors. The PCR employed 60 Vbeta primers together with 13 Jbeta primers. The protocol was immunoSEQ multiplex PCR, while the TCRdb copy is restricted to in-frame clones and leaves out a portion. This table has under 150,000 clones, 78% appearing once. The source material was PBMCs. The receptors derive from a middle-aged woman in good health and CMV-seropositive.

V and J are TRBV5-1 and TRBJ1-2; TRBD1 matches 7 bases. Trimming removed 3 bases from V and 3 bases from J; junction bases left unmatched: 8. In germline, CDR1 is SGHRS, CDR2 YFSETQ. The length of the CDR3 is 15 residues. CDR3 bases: TGCGCCAGCAGCTGGGGACAGACTTCCGACTATGGCTACACCTTC. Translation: CASSWGQTSDYGYTF.

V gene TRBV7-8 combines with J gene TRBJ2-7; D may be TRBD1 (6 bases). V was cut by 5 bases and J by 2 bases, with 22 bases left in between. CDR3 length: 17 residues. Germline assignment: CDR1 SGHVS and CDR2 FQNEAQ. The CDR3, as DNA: TGTGCCAGCAGCCTCCGAGAAGTCCGGACAGAAACCTACGAGCAGTACTTC. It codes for CASSLREVRTETYEQYF.

CDR3 amino acids: CASSPGGIGLAGDLDTQYF. CDR3 DNA sequence: TGCGCCAGCAGCCCGGGTGGAATTGGTCTAGCGGGAGATCTAGATACGCAGTATTTT. The chain uses TRBV5-1 and TRBJ2-3, with TRBD2 identical over 10 bases. CDR1 SGHRS and CDR2 YFSETQ come from the germline V gene. CDR3 size: 19 residues. With 4 bases clipped from V and 5 bases from J, the junction kept 19 bases outside the gene matches.

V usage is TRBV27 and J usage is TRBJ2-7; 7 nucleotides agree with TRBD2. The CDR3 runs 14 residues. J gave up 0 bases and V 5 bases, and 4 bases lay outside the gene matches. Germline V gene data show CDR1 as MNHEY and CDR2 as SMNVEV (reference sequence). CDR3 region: CASSQAGNSYEQYF. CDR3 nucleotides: TGTGCCAGCAGTCAAGCGGGGAACTCCTACGAGCAGTACTTC.

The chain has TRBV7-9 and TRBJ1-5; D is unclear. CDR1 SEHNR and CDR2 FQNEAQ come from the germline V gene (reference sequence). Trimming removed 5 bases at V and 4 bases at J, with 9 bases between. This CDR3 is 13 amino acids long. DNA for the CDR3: TGTGCCAGCAGCCGAGGCGGGAATCAGCCCCAGCATTTT. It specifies CASSRGGNQPQHF. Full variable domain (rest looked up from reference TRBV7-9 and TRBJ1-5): DTGVSQNPRHKITKRGQNVTFRCDPISEHNRLYWYRQTLGQGPEFLTYFQNEAQLEKSRLLSDRFSAERPKGSFSTLEIQRTEQGDSAMYLCASSRGGNQPQHFGDGTRLSIL.

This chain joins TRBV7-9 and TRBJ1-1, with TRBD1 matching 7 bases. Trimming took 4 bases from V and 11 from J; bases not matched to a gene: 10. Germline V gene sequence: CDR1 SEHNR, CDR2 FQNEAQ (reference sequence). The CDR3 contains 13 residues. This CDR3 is CASSSDSGGRAFF. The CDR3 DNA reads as TGTGCCAGCAGCTCCGATTCAGGGGGAAGGGCTTTCTTT. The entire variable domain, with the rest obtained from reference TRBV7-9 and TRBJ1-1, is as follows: DTGVSQNPRHKITKRGQNVTFRCDPISEHNRLYWYRQTLGQGPEFLTYFQNEAQLEKSRLLSDRFSAERPKGSFSTLEIQRTEQGDSAMYLCASSSDSGGRAFFGQGTRLTVV.

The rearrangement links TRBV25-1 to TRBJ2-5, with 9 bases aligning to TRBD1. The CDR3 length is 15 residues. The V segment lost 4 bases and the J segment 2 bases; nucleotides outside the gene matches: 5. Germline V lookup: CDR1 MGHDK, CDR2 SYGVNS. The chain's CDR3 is CASSGGQGPQETQYF. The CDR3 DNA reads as TGTGCCAGCAGTGGGGGACAGGGTCCGCAAGAGACCCAGTACTTC.

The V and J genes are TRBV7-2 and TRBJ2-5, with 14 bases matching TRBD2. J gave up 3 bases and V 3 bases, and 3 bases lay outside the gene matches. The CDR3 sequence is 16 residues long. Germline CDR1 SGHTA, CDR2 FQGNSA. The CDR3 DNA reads TGTGCCAGCAGCTTCCAGGGACTAGCGGGGGAAGAGACCCAGTACTTC. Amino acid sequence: CASSFQGLAGEETQYF.

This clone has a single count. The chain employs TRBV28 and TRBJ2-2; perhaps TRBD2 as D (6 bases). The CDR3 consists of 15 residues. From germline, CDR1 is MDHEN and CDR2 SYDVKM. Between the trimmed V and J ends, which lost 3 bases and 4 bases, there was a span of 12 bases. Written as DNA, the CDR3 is TGTGCCAGCAGTTTTGGAGGGGAGGTCACCGGGGAGCTGTTTTTT. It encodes CASSFGGEVTGELFF.

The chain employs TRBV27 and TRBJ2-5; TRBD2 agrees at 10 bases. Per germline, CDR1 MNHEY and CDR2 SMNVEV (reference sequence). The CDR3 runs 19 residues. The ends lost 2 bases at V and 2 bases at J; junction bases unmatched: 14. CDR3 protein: CASSLTVPGLAYRQETQYF. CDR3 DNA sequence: TGTGCCAGCAGTTTAACGGTCCCGGGACTAGCGTACCGACAAGAGACCCAGTACTTC.

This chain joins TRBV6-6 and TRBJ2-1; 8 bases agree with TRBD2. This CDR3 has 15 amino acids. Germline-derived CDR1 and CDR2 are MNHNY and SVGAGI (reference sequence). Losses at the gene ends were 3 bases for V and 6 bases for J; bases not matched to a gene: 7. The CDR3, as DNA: TGTGCCAGCAGTTATTCAGCGGGAGCCTCCAATGAGCAGTTCTTC. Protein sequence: CASSYSAGASNEQFF.

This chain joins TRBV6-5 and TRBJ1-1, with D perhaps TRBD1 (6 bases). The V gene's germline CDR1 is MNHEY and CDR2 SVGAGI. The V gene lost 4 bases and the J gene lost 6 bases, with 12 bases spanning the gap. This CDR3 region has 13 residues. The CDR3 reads CASSSGVRAEAFF. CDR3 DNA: TGTGCCAGCAGTTCAGGGGTTCGGGCTGAAGCTTTCTTT.

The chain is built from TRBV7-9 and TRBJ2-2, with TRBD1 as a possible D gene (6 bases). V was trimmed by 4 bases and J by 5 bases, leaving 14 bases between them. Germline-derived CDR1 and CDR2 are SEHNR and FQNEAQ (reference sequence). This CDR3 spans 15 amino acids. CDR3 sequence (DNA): TGTGCCAGCAGCTCGGGACACCTTTGGACCGGGGAGCTGTTTTTT. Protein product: CASSSGHLWTGELFF.

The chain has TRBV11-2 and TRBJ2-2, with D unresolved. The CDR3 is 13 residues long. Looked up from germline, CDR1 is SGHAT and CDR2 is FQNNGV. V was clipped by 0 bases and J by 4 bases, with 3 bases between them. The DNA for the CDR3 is TGTGCCAGCAGCTTAGATCTCACCGGGGAGCTGTTTTTT. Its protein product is CASSLDLTGELFF.

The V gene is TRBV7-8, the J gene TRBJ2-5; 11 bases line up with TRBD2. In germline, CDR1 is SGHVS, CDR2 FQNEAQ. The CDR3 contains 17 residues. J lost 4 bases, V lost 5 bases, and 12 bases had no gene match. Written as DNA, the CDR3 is TGTGCCAGCAGCCCAACCCTAGCGGGAGGCCAAGGAGAGACCCAGTACTTC. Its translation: CASSPTLAGGQGETQYF.

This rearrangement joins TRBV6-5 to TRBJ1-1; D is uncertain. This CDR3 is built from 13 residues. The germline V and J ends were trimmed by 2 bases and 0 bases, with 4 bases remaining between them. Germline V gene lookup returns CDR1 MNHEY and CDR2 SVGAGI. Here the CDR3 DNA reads TGTGCCAGCAGTTACGTATTGAACACTGAAGCTTTCTTT. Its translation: CASSYVLNTEAFF.

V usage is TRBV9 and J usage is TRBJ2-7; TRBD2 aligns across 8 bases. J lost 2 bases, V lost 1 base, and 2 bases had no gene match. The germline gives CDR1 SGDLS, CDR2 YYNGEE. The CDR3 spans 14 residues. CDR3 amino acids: CASSVTSGPYEQYF. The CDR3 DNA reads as TGTGCCAGCAGCGTAACTAGCGGTCCCTACGAGCAGTACTTC.

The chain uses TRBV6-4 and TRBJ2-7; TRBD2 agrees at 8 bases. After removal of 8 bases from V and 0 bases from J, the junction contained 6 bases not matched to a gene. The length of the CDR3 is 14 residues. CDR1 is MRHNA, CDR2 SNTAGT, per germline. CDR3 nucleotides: TGTGCCAGCGGGCCCAGCGGGAGCTCCTACGAGCAGTACTTC. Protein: CASGPSGSSYEQYF.

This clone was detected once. The CDR3 loop reads CASSRRTGRPLTDTQYF. CDR3 nucleotide sequence: TGTGCCAGCAGCAGACGGACAGGACGGCCACTCACAGATACGCAGTATTTT. This sequence joins TRBV14 and TRBJ2-3, with TRBD1 matching over 7 bases. This CDR3 comprises 17 residues. After removal of 5 bases from V and 2 bases from J, the junction contained 13 bases not matched to a gene. The germline V gene encodes CDR1 SGHDN and CDR2 FVKESK.

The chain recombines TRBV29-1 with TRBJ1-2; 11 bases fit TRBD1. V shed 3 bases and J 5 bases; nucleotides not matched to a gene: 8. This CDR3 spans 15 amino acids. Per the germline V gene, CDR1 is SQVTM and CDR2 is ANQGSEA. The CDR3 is CSVDDPGQGAYGYTF. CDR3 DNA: TGCAGCGTTGACGACCCCGGACAGGGGGCATATGGCTACACCTTC.

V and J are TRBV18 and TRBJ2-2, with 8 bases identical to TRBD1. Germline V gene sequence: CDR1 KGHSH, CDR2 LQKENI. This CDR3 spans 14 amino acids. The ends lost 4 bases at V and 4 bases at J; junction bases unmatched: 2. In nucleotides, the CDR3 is TGTGCCAGCTCACGGACAGGGACCACCGGGGAGCTGTTTTTT. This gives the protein CASSRTGTTGELFF. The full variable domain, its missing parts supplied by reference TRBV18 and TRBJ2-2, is NAGVMQNPRHLVRRRGQEARLRCSPMKGHSHVYWYRQLPEEGLKFMVYLQKENIIDESGMPKERFSAEFPKEGPSILRIQQVVRGDSAAYFCASSRTGTTGELFFGEGSRLTVL.

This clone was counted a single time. CDR3 DNA sequence: TGTGCCAGTAGGACAGGGGCCGCGGGAGGGGATCAGCCCCAGCATTTT. The encoded protein is CASRTGAAGGDQPQHF. V is TRBV2 and J is TRBJ1-5, with 9 bases identical to TRBD1. Trimming removed 9 bases from V and 5 bases from J; junction bases left unmatched: 14. The germline gives CDR1 SNHLY, CDR2 FYNNEI. The CDR3 spans 16 residues.

The CDR3 region is CASSARLPGTDTQYF. The CDR3 nucleotides are TGTGCCAGCAGCGCCCGACTCCCAGGCACAGATACGCAGTATTTT. The genes are TRBV9 and TRBJ2-3; no firm D call. Germline V gives CDR1 SGDLS, CDR2 YYNGEE. Trimming shortened V by 3 bases and J by 1 base, and 12 bases separated the two germline ends. The CDR3 totals 15 residues.

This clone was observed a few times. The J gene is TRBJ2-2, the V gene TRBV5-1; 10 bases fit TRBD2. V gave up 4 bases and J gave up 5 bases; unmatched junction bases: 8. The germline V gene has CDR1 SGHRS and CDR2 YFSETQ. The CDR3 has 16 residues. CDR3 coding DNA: TGCGCCAGCAGCAAAGCGGGAGGGGTTCGGACCGGGGAGCTGTTTTTT. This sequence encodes CASSKAGGVRTGELFF.

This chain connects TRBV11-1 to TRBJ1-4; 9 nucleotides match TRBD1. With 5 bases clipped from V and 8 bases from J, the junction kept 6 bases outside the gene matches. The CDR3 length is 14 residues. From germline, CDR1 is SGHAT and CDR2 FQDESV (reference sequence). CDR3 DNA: TGTGCCAGCAGCCTGGACAGGGGCGGAGAAAAACTGTTTTTT. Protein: CASSLDRGGEKLFF. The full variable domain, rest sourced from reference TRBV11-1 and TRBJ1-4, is EAEVAQSPRYKITEKSQAVAFWCDPISGHATLYWYRQILGQGPELLVQFQDESVVDDSQLPKDRFSAERLKGVDSTLKIQPAELGDSAMYLCASSLDRGGEKLFFGSGTQLSVL.

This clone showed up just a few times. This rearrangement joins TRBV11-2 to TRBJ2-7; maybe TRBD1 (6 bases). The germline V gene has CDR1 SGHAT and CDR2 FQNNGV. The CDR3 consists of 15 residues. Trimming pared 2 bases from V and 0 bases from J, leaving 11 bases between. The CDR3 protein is CASSLNRVLSYEQYF. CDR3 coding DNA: TGTGCCAGCAGCTTAAACAGGGTCCTCTCCTACGAGCAGTACTTC.